Each of the 16 T cell receptor beta chains below was sequenced from the same sample in a study of T cells in Graves' hyperthyroidism and ophthalmopathy. Authors of the study amplified TCR beta CDR3 regions from RNA transcripts. The TCR CDR3 first-round RT-PCR relied on the HTBI primer set. TCRdb fed the multiplex PCR reads into MiXCR, producing one record per CDR3 protein. This sample yields just over 550,000 distinct CDR3 sequences, of which about 43% are seen a single time; 8.2% belongs to the top ten. The sample was peripheral blood or thyroid tissue (not recorded which). All receptors derive from a woman aged 18 to 35 with Graves' hyperthyroidism.

This clonotype has a handful of counts. The chain links TRBV10-3 to TRBJ2-5; D is perhaps TRBD2 (5 bases). V lost 3 bases, J lost 4 bases, and 12 bases lay in between. The germline V gene encodes CDR1 ENHRY and CDR2 SYGVKD. The CDR3 consists of 14 residues. This CDR3 reads CAISEGRRGETQYF. The CDR3 region has the DNA TGTGCCATCAGTGAAGGGAGACGAGGAGAGACCCAGTACTTC.

The V and J genes are TRBV29-1 and TRBJ2-5; possible D gene TRBD1, 6 bases. This CDR3 comprises 12 residues. In germline, CDR1 is SQVTM, CDR2 ANQGSEA. Trimming left V 0 bases short and J 4 bases short, with 6 bases between. Here the CDR3 reads CSVEDRGETQYF. In DNA, the CDR3 is TGCAGCGTTGAAGACAGGGGAGAGACCCAGTACTTC.

As for this clonotype: This CDR3 fails to terminate in the conserved phenylalanine or tryptophan, so it likely reflects a read error. No DNA is shown, since the ends of the CDR3 on it are uncertain; the CDR3 is the one TCRdb lists. The chain joins TRBV10-3 to TRBJ1-1; the table's TRBD1 call for D was not verified on the DNA. The CDR3 totals 10 residues, both ends included. From germline, CDR1 is ENHRY and CDR2 SYGVKD. The CDR3: CAISRGFSFY.

CDR3 DNA: TGCAGTGCTAGAGGGTGGACCGGGACAGAGGCCTACGAGCAGTACTTC. Amino acids: CSARGWTGTEAYEQYF. This chain links TRBV20-1 with TRBJ2-7, with TRBD1 identical over 7 bases. The CDR3 runs 16 residues. The V and J ends lost 1 base and 2 bases, in that order; junction bases with no gene match: 11. Germline-derived CDR1 and CDR2 are DFQATT and SNEGSKA (reference sequence).

The chain joins TRBV20-1 to TRBJ1-2; the match to TRBD1 covers 7 bases. J lost 1 base, V lost 1 base, and 6 bases had no gene match. Germline CDR1 DFQATT, CDR2 SNEGSKA (reference sequence). The CDR3 has 15 amino acids. The DNA for the CDR3 is TGCAGTGCTAGAGGGGCAGGGGGAGGTAACTATGGCTACACCTTC. Translation: CSARGAGGGNYGYTF.

This clonotype was recorded at least ten times. The CDR3 is CATSTDYSNQPQHF. The CDR3 DNA reads as TGTGCCACCAGTACTGATTATAGCAATCAGCCCCAGCATTTT. The chain has TRBV24-1 and TRBJ1-5; D is undetermined. The CDR3 contains 14 residues. V dropped 6 bases and J dropped 0 bases, with 8 bases sitting between them. Germline loops: CDR1 KGHDR, CDR2 SFDVKD.

This clonotype was observed many times. This rearrangement joins TRBV2 to TRBJ1-5; D not certain. V was clipped by 6 bases and J by 4 bases, with 10 bases between them. This CDR3 has 13 amino acids. Germline lookup yields CDR1 SNHLY and CDR2 FYNNEI. The DNA for the CDR3 is TGTGCCAGCAGCCGGGGTACGAATCAGCCCCAGCATTTT. This codes for CASSRGTNQPQHF.

There are many counts of this clonotype. V gene TRBV24-1 combines with J gene TRBJ2-5; 7 bases fit TRBD1. CDR3 length: 17 residues. V was pared by 4 bases and J by 2 bases, with 12 bases of the junction left unmatched. Germline-derived CDR1 and CDR2 are KGHDR and SFDVKD. The CDR3: CATSDPSLGTAQETQYF. CDR3 bases: TGTGCCACCAGTGACCCGAGCTTAGGGACAGCACAAGAGACCCAGTACTTC.

The chain has TRBV10-3 and TRBJ2-7; 10 positions agree with TRBD2. V lost 10 bases and J lost 6; bases outside the gene matches: 12. The CDR3 is 14 amino acids. From germline, CDR1 is ENHRY and CDR2 SYGVKD. DNA for the CDR3: TGTGCCACAGGACGTCCTAGCGGGGGAACCGAGCAGTACTTC. It codes for CATGRPSGGTEQYF.

The chain carries TRBV7-2 and TRBJ2-7, with 11 bases identical to TRBD2. V was pared by 5 bases and J by 2 bases, with 8 bases of the junction left unmatched. CDR3 length: 16 residues. CDR1 SGHTA and CDR2 FQGNSA come from the germline V gene. The CDR3 sequence is CASSQDGSGRAYEQYF. The DNA for the CDR3 is TGTGCCAGCAGCCAAGACGGTAGCGGGAGGGCCTACGAGCAGTACTTC.

This clonotype was counted at least ten times. This chain links TRBV9 with TRBJ1-6; D call uncertain. The CDR3 is 13 amino acids. Trimming took off 0 bases at V and 9 bases at J, with 7 bases between the two ends. Germline loops: CDR1 SGDLS, CDR2 YYNGEE. The CDR3: CASSVDVSSPLHF. In nucleotides, the CDR3 is TGTGCCAGCAGCGTAGACGTGAGTTCACCCCTCCACTTT.

To note about this clonotype: Sequence at one end of the junction differs from germline and may be a read error. J is TRBJ1-5 and V is TRBV25-1; D is unclear. The CDR3 spans 14 residues. Per the germline V gene, CDR1 is MGHDK and CDR2 is SYGVNS. In nucleotides, the CDR3 is TGTGCCAGCAGTGACGAGACCGTCAATCAGCCCCAACATTTT. Its translation is CASSDETVNQPQHF.

The rearrangement links TRBV19 to TRBJ1-2, with a possible D match to TRBD1 (6 bases). V shed 10 bases and J shed 8 bases, with 17 bases lying between them. Per the germline V gene, CDR1 is LNHDA and CDR2 is SQIVND (reference sequence). The CDR3 totals 12 residues. The CDR3 sequence: CATRGPGDGYTF. For the CDR3, the DNA is TGTGCCACCAGGGGCCCCGGGGACGGCTACACCTTC.

This clonotype has only one observation. The chain combines TRBV3-1 with TRBJ1-2; 7 nucleotides align to TRBD1. Germline V gene lookup returns CDR1 LGHDT and CDR2 YNNKEL (reference sequence). The V segment lost 4 bases and the J segment 7 bases; nucleotides outside the gene matches: 3. The CDR3 covers 12 residues. CDR3 DNA sequence: TGTGCCAGCAGCCCACAGGGGCCTGGCTACACCTTC. Translation gives CASSPQGPGYTF.

The chain links TRBV10-3 to TRBJ2-3, with a tentative D call TRBD2 (5 bases). V lost 0 bases and J 3 bases, leaving 10 bases between the germline ends. The CDR3 sequence is 15 residues long. Germline V gives CDR1 ENHRY, CDR2 SYGVKD. For the CDR3, the DNA is TGTGCCATCAGTGAGTCGGGAAGGAGGACAGATACGCAGTATTTT. Translating it yields CAISESGRRTDTQYF.

The V gene is TRBV7-9, the J gene TRBJ2-7; 8 bases line up with TRBD1. V shed 5 bases, J shed 4 bases, and the junction held 7 bases outside the gene matches. From germline, CDR1 is SEHNR and CDR2 FQNEAQ (reference sequence). This CDR3 region has 14 residues. The DNA of the CDR3 is TGTGCCAGCAGCCGACAGGGGAGTTTGTACGAGCAGTACTTC. It yields the protein CASSRQGSLYEQYF.